This TCR beta chain was retrieved from a study of CD8 T cells in Susac syndrome. Study findings and constraints: Clonal expansion was absent from the CD4+ T cell repertoires in Susac syndrome.

Reverse transcription used about 0.45 to 1 ug RNA and random hexamers. Amplification of TCR beta CDR3 used immunoSEQ multiplex PCR across 54 Vbeta and 13 Jbeta. TCRdb reanalysed the immunoSEQ multiplex PCR reads using MiXCR and keeps one entry per CDR3 protein. The sample carries 140,000 or so distinct CDR3 sequences, approximately 96% recorded once. This clonotype was picked up one time. Its cognate antigen is unknown. Fulfillment of recently defined diagnostic criteria for definite or probable disease was shown by the patients with Susac syndrome. Both CD4+ and CD8+ T cells were negatively isolated, and TEMRA cells underwent FACS enrichment. Germline CDR1 reads SNHLY; CDR2 reads FYNNEI. V was pared by 6 bases and J by 4 bases, with 22 bases between. The CDR3 length is 16 residues.

Sequenced input: CD4+ T cells from PBMCs. The chain employs TRBV2 and TRBJ2-7; D may be TRBD1 or TRBD2 (5 bases each). The receptor was isolated from a human donor with Susac syndrome. This chain's CDR3 is CASSSTGRVGVYEQYF. The CDR3, as DNA: TGTGCCAGCAGCTCGACGGGCAGGGTCGGGGTTTACGAGCAGTACTTC.